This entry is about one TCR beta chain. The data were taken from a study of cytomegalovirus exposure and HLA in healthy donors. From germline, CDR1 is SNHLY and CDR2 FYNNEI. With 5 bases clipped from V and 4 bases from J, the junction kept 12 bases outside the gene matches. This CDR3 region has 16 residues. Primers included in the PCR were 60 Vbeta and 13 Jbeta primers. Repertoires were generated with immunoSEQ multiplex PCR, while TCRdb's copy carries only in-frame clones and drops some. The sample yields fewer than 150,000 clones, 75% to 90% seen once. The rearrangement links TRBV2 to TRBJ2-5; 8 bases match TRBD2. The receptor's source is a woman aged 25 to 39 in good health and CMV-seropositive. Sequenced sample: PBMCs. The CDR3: CASSSVLAARGETQYF. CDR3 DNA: TGTGCCAGCAGTTCCGTACTAGCGGCCAGGGGAGAGACCCAGTACTTC.